This T cell receptor beta chain was recorded in a study of shared clonotypes between healthy human individuals. Broader study findings: Estimated clonotype richness was generally higher in naive than memory subsets. The study sampled only blood, and tissue repertoires likely differ. Non-shared clonotypes showed lower generation probabilities than clonotypes common to all four donors.

The table lists this clone with a count of one. The antigen is unknown. Assay used: immunoSEQ multiplex PCR; TCRdb lists only in-frame clones, some missing. The data show about a million clones, with around 76% seen just once and 1.4% held by the top ten. The sample comprised memory CD4+ T cells sorted from blood. Subset: CD45RA-negative fraction. The TCR was taken from a man aged 18 to 30 in good health.

The CDR3 protein is CASASVGSKNIQYF. In DNA form, the CDR3 reads TGTGCCAGCGCTAGTGTCGGGTCCAAAAACATTCAGTACTTC. The rearrangement uses TRBV19 and TRBJ2-4; no firm D call. This CDR3 comprises 14 residues. Germline lookup yields CDR1 LNHDA and CDR2 SQIVND (reference sequence). V lost 9 bases and J 2 bases, leaving 14 bases between the germline ends.